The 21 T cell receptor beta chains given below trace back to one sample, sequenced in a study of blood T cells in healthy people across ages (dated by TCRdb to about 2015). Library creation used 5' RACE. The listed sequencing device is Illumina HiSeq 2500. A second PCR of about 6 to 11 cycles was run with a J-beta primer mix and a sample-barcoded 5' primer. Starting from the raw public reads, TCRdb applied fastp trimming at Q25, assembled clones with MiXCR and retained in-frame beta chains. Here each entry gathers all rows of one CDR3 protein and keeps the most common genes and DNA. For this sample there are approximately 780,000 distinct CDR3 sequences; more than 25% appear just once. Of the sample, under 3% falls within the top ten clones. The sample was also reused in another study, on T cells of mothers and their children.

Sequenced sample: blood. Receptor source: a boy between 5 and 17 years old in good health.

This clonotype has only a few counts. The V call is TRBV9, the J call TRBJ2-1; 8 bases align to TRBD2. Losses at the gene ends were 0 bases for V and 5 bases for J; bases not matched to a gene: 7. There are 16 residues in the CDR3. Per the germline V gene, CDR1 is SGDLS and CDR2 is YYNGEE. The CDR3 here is CASSVVGSGDNNEQFF. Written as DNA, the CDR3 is TGTGCCAGCAGCGTAGTAGGTAGCGGGGACAACAATGAGCAGTTCTTC. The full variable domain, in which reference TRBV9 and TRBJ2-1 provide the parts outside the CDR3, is DSGVTQTPKHLITATGQRVTLRCSPRSGDLSVYWYQQSLDQGLQFLIQYYNGEERAKGNILERFSAQQFPDLHSELNLSSLELGDSALYFCASSVVGSGDNNEQFFGPGTRLTVL.

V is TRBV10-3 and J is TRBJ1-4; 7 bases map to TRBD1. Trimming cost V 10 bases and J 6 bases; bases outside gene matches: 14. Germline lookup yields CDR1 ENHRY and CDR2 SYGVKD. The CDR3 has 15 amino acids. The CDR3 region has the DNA TGTGCCAATACTGGGACAGCGCTGTCTTATGAAAAACTGTTTTTT. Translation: CANTGTALSYEKLFF.

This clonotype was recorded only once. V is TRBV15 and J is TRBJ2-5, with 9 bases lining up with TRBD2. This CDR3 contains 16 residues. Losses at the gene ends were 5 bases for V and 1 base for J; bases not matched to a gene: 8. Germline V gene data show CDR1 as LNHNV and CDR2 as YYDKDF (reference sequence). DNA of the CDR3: TGTGCCACCAGCCCGCAACTAGCGGGTAGCCAAGAGACCCAGTACTTC. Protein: CATSPQLAGSQETQYF.

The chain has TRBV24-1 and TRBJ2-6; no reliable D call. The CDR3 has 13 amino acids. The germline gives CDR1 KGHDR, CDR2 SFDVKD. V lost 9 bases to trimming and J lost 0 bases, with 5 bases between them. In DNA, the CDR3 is TGTGCCACCCAAAGCTCTGGGGCCAACGTCCTGACTTTC. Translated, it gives CATQSSGANVLTF.

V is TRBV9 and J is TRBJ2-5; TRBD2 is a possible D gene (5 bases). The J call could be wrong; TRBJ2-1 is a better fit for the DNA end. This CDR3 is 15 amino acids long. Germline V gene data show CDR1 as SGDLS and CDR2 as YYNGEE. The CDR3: CASSVEGRGGHEQFF. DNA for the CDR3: TGTGCCAGCAGCGTAGAGGGAAGAGGAGGTCATGAGCAGTTCTTC.

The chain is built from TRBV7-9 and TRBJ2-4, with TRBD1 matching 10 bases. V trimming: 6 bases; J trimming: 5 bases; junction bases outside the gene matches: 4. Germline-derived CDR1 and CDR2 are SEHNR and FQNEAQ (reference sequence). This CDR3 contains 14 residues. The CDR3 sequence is CASRPTGGENIQYF. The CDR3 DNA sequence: TGTGCCAGCAGACCGACAGGGGGCGAAAACATTCAGTACTTC.

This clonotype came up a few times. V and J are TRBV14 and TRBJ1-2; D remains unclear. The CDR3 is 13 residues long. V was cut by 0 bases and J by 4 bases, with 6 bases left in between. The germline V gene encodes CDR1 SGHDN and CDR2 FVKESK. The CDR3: CASSQDFAYGYTF. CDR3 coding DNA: TGTGCCAGCAGCCAAGATTTCGCCTATGGCTACACCTTC.

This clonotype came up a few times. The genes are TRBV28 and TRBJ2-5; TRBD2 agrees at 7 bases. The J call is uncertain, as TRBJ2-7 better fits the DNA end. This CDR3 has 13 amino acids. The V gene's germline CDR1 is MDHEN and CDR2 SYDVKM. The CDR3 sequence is CASTMGGSYEQYF. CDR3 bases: TGTGCCAGCACCATGGGGGGGTCCTACGAGCAGTACTTC.

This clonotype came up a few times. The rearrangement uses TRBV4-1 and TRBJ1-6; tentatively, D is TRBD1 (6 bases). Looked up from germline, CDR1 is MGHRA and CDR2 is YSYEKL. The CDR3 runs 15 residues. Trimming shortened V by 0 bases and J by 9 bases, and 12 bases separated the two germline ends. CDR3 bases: TGCGCCAGCAGCCAAGAAAGGGGACACAGTTCACCCCTCCACTTT. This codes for CASSQERGHSSPLHF.

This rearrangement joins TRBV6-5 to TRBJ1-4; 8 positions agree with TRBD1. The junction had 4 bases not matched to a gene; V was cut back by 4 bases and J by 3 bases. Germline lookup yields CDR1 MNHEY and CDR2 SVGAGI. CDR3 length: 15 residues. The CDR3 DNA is TGTGCCAGCAGTTTTGGACAGGGCTCTAATGAAAAACTGTTTTTT. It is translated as CASSFGQGSNEKLFF.

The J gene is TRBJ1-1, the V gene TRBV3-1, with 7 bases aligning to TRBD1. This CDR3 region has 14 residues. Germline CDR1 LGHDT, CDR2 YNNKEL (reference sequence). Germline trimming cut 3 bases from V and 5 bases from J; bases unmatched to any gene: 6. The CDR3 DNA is TGTGCCAGCAGCCATTCGACAGGGAGGACTGAAGCTTTCTTT. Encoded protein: CASSHSTGRTEAFF.

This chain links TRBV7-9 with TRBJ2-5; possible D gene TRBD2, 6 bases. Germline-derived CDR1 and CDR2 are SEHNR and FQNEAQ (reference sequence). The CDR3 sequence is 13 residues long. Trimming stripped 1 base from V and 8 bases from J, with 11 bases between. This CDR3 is CASSLGGDATQYF. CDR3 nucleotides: TGTGCCAGCAGCTTAGGCGGGGACGCAACCCAGTACTTC.

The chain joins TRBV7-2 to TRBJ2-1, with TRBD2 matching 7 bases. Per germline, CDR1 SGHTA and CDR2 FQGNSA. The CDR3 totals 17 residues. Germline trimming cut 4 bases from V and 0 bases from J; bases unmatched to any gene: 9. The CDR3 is CASSSLWGGSSYNEQFF. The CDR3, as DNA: TGTGCCAGCAGCTCACTGTGGGGGGGGAGCTCCTACAATGAGCAGTTCTTC.

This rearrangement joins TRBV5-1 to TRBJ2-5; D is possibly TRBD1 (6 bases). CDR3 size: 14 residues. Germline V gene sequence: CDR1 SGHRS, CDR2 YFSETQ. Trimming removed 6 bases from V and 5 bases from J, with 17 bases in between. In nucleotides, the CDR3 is TGCGCCAGCAACCAGGGGATAACCAGCGAGACCCAGTACTTC. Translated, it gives CASNQGITSETQYF.

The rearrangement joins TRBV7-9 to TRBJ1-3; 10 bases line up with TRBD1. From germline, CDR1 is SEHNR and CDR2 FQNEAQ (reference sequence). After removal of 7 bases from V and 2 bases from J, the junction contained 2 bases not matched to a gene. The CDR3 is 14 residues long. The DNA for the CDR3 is TGTGCCAGCATCGACAGGGGGCCTGGAAACACCATATATTTT. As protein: CASIDRGPGNTIYF. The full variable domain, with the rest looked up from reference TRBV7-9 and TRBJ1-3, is DTGVSQNPRHKITKRGQNVTFRCDPISEHNRLYWYRQTLGQGPEFLTYFQNEAQLEKSRLLSDRFSAERPKGSFSTLEIQRTEQGDSAMYLCASIDRGPGNTIYFGEGSWLTVV.

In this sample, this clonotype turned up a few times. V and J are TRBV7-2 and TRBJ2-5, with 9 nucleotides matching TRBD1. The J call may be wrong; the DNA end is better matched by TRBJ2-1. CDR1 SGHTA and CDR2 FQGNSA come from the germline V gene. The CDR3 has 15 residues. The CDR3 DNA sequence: TGTGCCAGCAGCCTATCCGACAGGGGGTCCTATGAGCAGTTCTTC. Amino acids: CASSLSDRGSYEQFF.

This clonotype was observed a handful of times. The CDR3 bases are TGCAGCGTTCGATGGCAGGGGGGCTACACCTTC. Its protein is CSVRWQGGYTF. This rearrangement joins TRBV29-1 to TRBJ1-2; D possibly corresponds to TRBD1 (6 bases). V was trimmed by 5 bases and J by 8 bases, leaving 12 bases between them. Germline-derived CDR1 and CDR2 are SQVTM and ANQGSEA. This CDR3 is built from 11 residues.

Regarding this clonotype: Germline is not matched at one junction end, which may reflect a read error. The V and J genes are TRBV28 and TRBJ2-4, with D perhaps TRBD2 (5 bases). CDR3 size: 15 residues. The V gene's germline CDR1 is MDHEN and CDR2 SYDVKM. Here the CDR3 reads CASSLRRLAKNIQHF. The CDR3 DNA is TGTGCCAGCAGTTTGAGGCGCCTAGCCAAAAACATTCAGCACTTC.

CDR3 bases: TGCAGTGCTAGAGATTGGCAGGGGGCCGGCGAAAAACTGTTTTTT. It is translated as CSARDWQGAGEKLFF. The V and J genes are TRBV20-1 and TRBJ1-4; 8 positions agree with TRBD1. The CDR3 has 15 amino acids. Germline CDR1 reads DFQATT; CDR2 reads SNEGSKA (reference sequence). V dropped 0 bases and J dropped 8; count of bases not matched to a gene: 8.

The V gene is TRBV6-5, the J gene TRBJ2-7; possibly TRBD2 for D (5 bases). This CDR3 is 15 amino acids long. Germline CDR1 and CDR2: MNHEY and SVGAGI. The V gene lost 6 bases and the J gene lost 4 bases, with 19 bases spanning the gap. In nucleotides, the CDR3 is TGTGCCAGCAGCCCTGGGTCACTAAGGAGGTACGAGCAGTACTTC. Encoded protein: CASSPGSLRRYEQYF.

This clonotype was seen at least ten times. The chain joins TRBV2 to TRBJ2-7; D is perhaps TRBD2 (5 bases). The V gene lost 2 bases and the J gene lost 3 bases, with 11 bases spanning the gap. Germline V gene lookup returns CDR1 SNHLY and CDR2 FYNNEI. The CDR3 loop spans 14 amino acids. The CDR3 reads CASSEKRLVYEQYF. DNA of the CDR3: TGTGCCAGCAGTGAAAAGCGGCTAGTCTACGAGCAGTACTTC.